Listed here are 29 T cell receptor beta chains from one sample, sequenced in a study of shared clonotypes between healthy human individuals. Libraries were prepared by immunoSEQ multiplex PCR; TCRdb keeps only in-frame clonotypes and omits some of them. The sample has over a million clones; 95% to 99% are singletons. The sample taken for sequencing was naive CD4+ T cells sorted from blood. Subset meaning: CD45RA+ positively selected. The receptor set was obtained from a man aged 25-45 years in good health.

CDR3 sequence reads: CASSPLAGETSYEQYF. CDR3 bases: TGTGCCAGCTCACCTCTAGCGGGAGAGACGTCCTACGAGCAGTACTTC. The rearrangement uses TRBV18 and TRBJ2-7; 10 bases line up with TRBD2. Looked up from germline, CDR1 is KGHSH and CDR2 is LQKENI. J was trimmed by 1 base and V by 3 bases; bases with no gene match: 6. The CDR3 totals 16 residues.

CDR3: CASSLDLGVDYNEQFF. The CDR3 DNA is TGTGCCAGCAGCTTAGATTTGGGGGTGGACTACAATGAGCAGTTCTTC. V gene TRBV11-2 combines with J gene TRBJ2-1; D is possibly TRBD1 or TRBD2 (5 bases each). This CDR3 has 16 amino acids. V gave up 0 bases and J gave up 3 bases, with 12 bases separating them. Germline V CDR1 and CDR2: SGHAT, FQNNGV.

This chain connects TRBV5-1 to TRBJ2-5; 7 positions match TRBD2. Germline loops: CDR1 SGHRS, CDR2 YFSETQ. The CDR3 loop spans 16 amino acids. The trim removed 1 base at V and 5 bases at J, leaving 11 bases unmatched. CDR3 bases: TGCGCCAGCAGCTTGTCCCCAGCGGGAAGCCCGGAGACCCAGTACTTC. It specifies CASSLSPAGSPETQYF.

J is TRBJ2-7 and V is TRBV18; 8 bases match TRBD1. The V gene's germline CDR1 is KGHSH and CDR2 LQKENI. Trimming at V came to 4 bases and at J to 6 bases, leaving 8 bases not matched to a gene. This CDR3 is 14 amino acids long. CDR3 coding DNA: TGTGCCAGCTCACAGGATGCAGGGGGCGGCGAGCAGTACTTC. It is translated as CASSQDAGGGEQYF. Combining the CDR3 with reference TRBV18 and TRBJ2-7 gives the whole variable domain NAGVMQNPRHLVRRRGQEARLRCSPMKGHSHVYWYRQLPEEGLKFMVYLQKENIIDESGMPKERFSAEFPKEGPSILRIQQVVRGDSAAYFCASSQDAGGGEQYFGPGTRLTVT.

The chain joins TRBV25-1 to TRBJ2-7, with 10 bases aligning to TRBD1. After removal of 4 bases from V and 6 bases from J, the junction contained 9 bases not matched to a gene. The CDR3 covers 15 residues. The germline gives CDR1 MGHDK, CDR2 SYGVNS. The CDR3 spells CASSGFEGTGAEQYF. CDR3 coding DNA: TGTGCCAGCAGTGGCTTTGAGGGGACAGGGGCCGAGCAGTACTTC.

V is TRBV27 and J is TRBJ2-7; perhaps TRBD1 as D (5 bases). V was trimmed by 5 bases and J by 2 bases, leaving 10 bases between them. CDR1 and CDR2 (germline): MNHEY, SMNVEV (reference sequence). This CDR3 is built from 13 residues. Here the CDR3 reads CASSHTGTYEQYF. In nucleotides, the CDR3 is TGTGCCAGCAGTCACACAGGTACCTACGAGCAGTACTTC.

This chain uses TRBV4-3 with TRBJ1-1; 7 bases align to TRBD1. After removal of 1 base from V and 8 bases from J, the junction contained 4 bases not matched to a gene. CDR3 length: 13 residues. CDR1 is LGHNA and CDR2 is YSLEER in the germline V gene. DNA for the CDR3: TGCGCCAGCAGCCAAGGACAGGGTCGGGAAGCTTTCTTT. Residues: CASSQGQGREAFF.

V gene TRBV2 combines with J gene TRBJ2-2, with 7 positions matching TRBD2. J lost 7 bases, V lost 7 bases, and 6 bases had no gene match. The length of the CDR3 is 13 residues. Germline assignment: CDR1 SNHLY and CDR2 FYNNEI. In nucleotides, the CDR3 is TGTGCCAGCACCCCGGGGAGGGGCGGGGAGCTGTTTTTT. Translated, it gives CASTPGRGGELFF.

J is TRBJ2-5 and V is TRBV15; the D is unclear. The CDR3 covers 12 residues. Germline assignment: CDR1 LNHNV and CDR2 YYDKDF (reference sequence). The germline V and J ends were trimmed by 3 bases and 5 bases, with 7 bases remaining between them. The CDR3 here is CATSRGWETQYF. The CDR3 nucleotides read TGTGCCACCAGCAGGGGGTGGGAGACCCAGTACTTC. The variable domain in full, completed from reference TRBV15 and TRBJ2-5, reads DAMVIQNPRYQVTQFGKPVTLSCSQTLNHNVMYWYQQKSSQAPKLLFHYYDKDFNNEADTPDNFQSRRPNTSFCFLDIRSPGLGDTAMYLCATSRGWETQYFGPGTRLLVL.

The genes are TRBV4-3 and TRBJ2-1; TRBD2 matches at 7 bases. With V trimmed by 6 bases and J by 5 bases, 16 bases remained unmatched. The CDR3 runs 17 residues. CDR1 is LGHNA and CDR2 is YSLEER in the germline V gene. The CDR3 DNA reads TGCGCCAGCAGGTTTATTGGTGGCGGGAGTAGGGACAATGAGCAGTTCTTC. As protein: CASRFIGGGSRDNEQFF.

In this sample, this clone turned up once. The same CDR3 also results from other DNA sequences found in this sample. The CDR3 loop is CASSLGLAENNEQFF. The DNA of the CDR3 is TGCGCCAGCAGCTTGGGACTAGCGGAGAACAATGAGCAGTTCTTC. The chain has TRBV5-1 and TRBJ2-1; the match to TRBD2 covers 9 bases. The V gene's germline CDR1 is SGHRS and CDR2 YFSETQ. This CDR3 is built from 15 residues. With 0 bases clipped from V and 5 bases from J, the junction kept 3 bases outside the gene matches.

In this sample, this clone turned up once. The chain carries TRBV19 and TRBJ2-3, with D maybe TRBD1 (6 bases). Deletions cut 5 bases from V and 1 base from J, with 7 bases between. The CDR3 is 13 amino acids. Germline lookup yields CDR1 LNHDA and CDR2 SQIVND (reference sequence). CDR3 in DNA: TGTGCCAGTAGTGGGGGCGGCACAGATACGCAGTATTTT. It codes for CASSGGGTDTQYF.

The gene calls are TRBV10-3 and TRBJ2-6, with D possibly being TRBD1 (5 bases). Germline-derived CDR1 and CDR2 are ENHRY and SYGVKD. The CDR3 spans 14 residues. V shed 6 bases and J shed 0 bases, with 6 bases lying between them. The CDR3 nucleotides read TGTGCCATCAGCGACAGCTCTGGGGCCAACGTCCTGACTTTC. Amino acid sequence: CAISDSSGANVLTF.

The sample holds one count of this clone. V gene TRBV5-6 combines with J gene TRBJ2-3, with 10 nucleotides matching TRBD1. Germline assignment: CDR1 SGHDT and CDR2 YYEEEE. The CDR3 totals 18 residues. V dropped 4 bases and J dropped 0; count of bases not matched to a gene: 11. The CDR3 loop reads CASSGPGQGITSTDTQYF. The DNA for the CDR3 is TGTGCCAGCAGCGGGCCGGGACAGGGGATAACTAGCACAGATACGCAGTATTTT.

The chain combines TRBV19 with TRBJ1-3, with D tentatively TRBD1 (5 bases). Per the germline V gene, CDR1 is LNHDA and CDR2 is SQIVND (reference sequence). Trimming removed 4 bases from V and 0 bases from J, with 10 bases in between. This CDR3 has 15 amino acids. CDR3 bases: TGTGCCAGTAGTACGACAGCGAGCTCTGGAAACACCATATATTTT. Protein: CASSTTASSGNTIYF.

The chain couples TRBV6-5 to TRBJ1-5; D is possibly TRBD1 (5 bases). Germline lookup yields CDR1 MNHEY and CDR2 SVGAGI. Trimming stripped 5 bases from V and 5 bases from J, with 16 bases between. The CDR3 is 15 residues long. The CDR3 here is CASSQKVGGDQPQHF. The CDR3 nucleotides read TGTGCCAGCAGTCAAAAGGTGGGGGGGGATCAGCCCCAGCATTTT.

The chain has TRBV18 and TRBJ1-1; D ambiguous. V was trimmed by 4 bases and J by 6 bases, leaving 9 bases between them. The germline V gene encodes CDR1 KGHSH and CDR2 LQKENI. This CDR3 spans 12 amino acids. CDR3 loop: CASSRTDAEAFF. The CDR3 DNA sequence: TGTGCCAGCTCACGGACGGACGCTGAAGCTTTCTTT.

V and J are TRBV5-6 and TRBJ2-7, with D hard to call. V was pared by 0 bases and J by 3 bases, with 10 bases between. The germline gives CDR1 SGHDT, CDR2 YYEEEE. This CDR3 has 14 amino acids. This CDR3 reads CASSLEQLGYEQYF. CDR3 sequence (DNA): TGTGCCAGCAGCTTGGAACAGTTGGGCTACGAGCAGTACTTC.

The CDR3 spells CASSYPGQTYEQYF. CDR3 bases: TGTGCCAGCTCCTACCCGGGACAGACCTACGAGCAGTACTTC. V gene TRBV18 combines with J gene TRBJ2-7; 7 bases match TRBD1. The V segment lost 6 bases and the J segment 2 bases; nucleotides outside the gene matches: 7. The CDR3 has 14 residues. Germline loops: CDR1 KGHSH, CDR2 LQKENI. The variable domain in full, completed from reference TRBV18 and TRBJ2-7, reads NAGVMQNPRHLVRRRGQEARLRCSPMKGHSHVYWYRQLPEEGLKFMVYLQKENIIDESGMPKERFSAEFPKEGPSILRIQQVVRGDSAAYFCASSYPGQTYEQYFGPGTRLTVT.

The chain uses TRBV28 and TRBJ2-1, with 12 bases fitting TRBD2. Germline V gives CDR1 MDHEN, CDR2 SYDVKM. The CDR3 is made up of 14 amino acids. The V gene end was trimmed by 6 bases and the J gene end by 8 bases; junction bases not matched to a gene: 5. The CDR3 bases are TGTGCCAGCAGGCTACTAGCGGGAGGCCATGAGCAGTTCTTC. Protein: CASRLLAGGHEQFF.

The genes are TRBV5-1 and TRBJ2-5; 8 bases match TRBD1. From germline, CDR1 is SGHRS and CDR2 YFSETQ. The CDR3 is 16 residues long. The junction had 8 bases not matched to a gene; V was cut back by 0 bases and J by 4 bases. CDR3 sequence: CASSLVRQGRGETQYF. The CDR3 nucleotides read TGCGCCAGCAGCTTGGTAAGACAGGGGAGAGGAGAGACCCAGTACTTC.

V gene TRBV29-1 combines with J gene TRBJ2-7; TRBD2 matches 12 bases. The CDR3 contains 16 residues. CDR1 is SQVTM and CDR2 is ANQGSEA in the germline V gene. V gave up 4 bases and J gave up 0 bases; unmatched junction bases: 7. The CDR3 coding sequence is TGCAGCGTTGTAGTTGGGACTAGCGGGTCCTCCTACGAGCAGTACTTC. Protein sequence: CSVVVGTSGSSYEQYF.

V gene TRBV6-5 combines with J gene TRBJ1-3, with D perhaps matching TRBD1 (5 bases). Germline CDR1 and CDR2: MNHEY and SVGAGI. The CDR3 spans 16 residues. The V end was cut by 0 bases, the J end by 4 bases, with 13 bases between. The CDR3 here is CASSYSDGAEGNTIYF. For the CDR3, the DNA is TGTGCCAGCAGTTACTCTGATGGGGCGGAAGGAAACACCATATATTTT.

This chain joins TRBV6-4 and TRBJ2-3, with 9 positions matching TRBD2. J was trimmed by 4 bases and V by 5 bases; bases with no gene match: 10. CDR1 and CDR2 (germline): MRHNA, SNTAGT. This CDR3 region has 16 residues. DNA of the CDR3: TGTGCCAGCAGTCACTTTAGCGGGAGTGGCGCAGATACGCAGTATTTT. Its protein product is CASSHFSGSGADTQYF.

V is TRBV11-2 and J is TRBJ2-7; possible D gene TRBD1, 5 bases. Trimming cost V 5 bases and J 3 bases, with 14 bases left between them. In germline, CDR1 is SGHAT, CDR2 FQNNGV. The length of the CDR3 is 14 residues. The CDR3 DNA reads TGTGCCAGCAGCACCCGACAGCAAATCTACGAGCAGTACTTC. Translated, it gives CASSTRQQIYEQYF.

V is TRBV19 and J is TRBJ1-1; the D gene is possibly TRBD1 (6 bases). There are 18 residues in the CDR3. Germline loops: CDR1 LNHDA, CDR2 SQIVND (reference sequence). V lost 3 bases and J 2 bases, leaving 22 bases between the germline ends. The chain's CDR3 is CASSILTGRHGLNTEAFF. CDR3 nucleotides: TGTGCCAGTAGTATCCTGACAGGACGTCATGGTTTAAACACTGAAGCTTTCTTT. The full variable domain, with the rest looked up from reference TRBV19 and TRBJ1-1, is DGGITQSPKYLFRKEGQNVTLSCEQNLNHDAMYWYRQDPGQGLRLIYYSQIVNDFQKGDIAEGYSVSREKKESFPLTVTSAQKNPTAFYLCASSILTGRHGLNTEAFFGQGTRLTVV.

The chain couples TRBV11-2 to TRBJ1-1; possibly TRBD1 for D (5 bases). The germline gives CDR1 SGHAT, CDR2 FQNNGV. The CDR3 contains 13 residues. V lost 2 bases and J lost 4, with 8 bases in between. The CDR3 sequence: CASSLIRGTEAFF. DNA of the CDR3: TGTGCCAGCAGCTTAATTAGGGGCACTGAAGCTTTCTTT.

The V gene is TRBV6-5, the J gene TRBJ2-5, with no clear D. V gave up 2 bases and J gave up 5 bases, with 15 bases separating them. CDR1 MNHEY and CDR2 SVGAGI come from the germline V gene. This CDR3 has 15 residues. The CDR3 DNA sequence: TGTGCCAGCAGTTACAGCCTACTCCATGGCGAGACCCAGTACTTC. Amino acids: CASSYSLLHGETQYF.

For the CDR3, the DNA is TGTGCCAGCAAACGTCCCGCCCCGGTGACGGCTTTCTTT. As protein: CASKRPAPVTAFF. The chain joins TRBV28 to TRBJ1-1; no firm D call. CDR1 and CDR2 (germline): MDHEN, SYDVKM. The CDR3 consists of 13 residues. Trimming stripped 7 bases from V and 11 bases from J, with 20 bases between.